This TCR beta chain emerged from a study of blood T cell repertoires in COVID-19. Overall study: Material from acute and convalescent COVID-19 was sourced from the United States, Italy and Spain. T cells, B-cell-depleted T cells, or PBMCs supplied cDNA or gDNA.

Original processing notes: Quantification of nucleated cells was approximated via reference gene primer amplification. TCRdb's table, derived via immunoSEQ multiplex PCR, lists solely in-frame clones and lacks some. D and trimming come from the DNA, and the V and J calls and clone size come from that table. The sample has some 150,000 clones, 70% to 90% seen once; the top ten hold 9.5% to 12%. Per the germline V gene, CDR1 is KGHSH and CDR2 is LQKENI. The germline V and J ends were trimmed by 5 bases and 7 bases, with 17 bases remaining between them. The CDR3 length is 14 residues. The origin of this receptor is a woman of 80 years or more with acute or convalescent COVID-19. The chain couples TRBV18 to TRBJ1-2, with D possibly matching TRBD1 (6 bases). Specimen: peripheral blood. The CDR3 loop is CASSEDSLRGGYTF. In nucleotides, the CDR3 is TGTGCCAGCTCAGAGGACAGTTTGAGGGGTGGCTACACCTTC.